This TCR beta chain was found in a study of Graves' ophthalmopathy and Graves' hyperthyroidism. Study-level findings and limits: The model reached roughly 71% sensitivity and approximately 72% specificity for predicting ophthalmopathy progression.

PBMCs were isolated from a roughly 10 ml sample of fresh peripheral blood. The CDR3 has 12 amino acids. Germline V gene lookup returns CDR1 SNHLY and CDR2 FYNNEI. Investigators amplified TCR beta CDR3 regions from RNA transcripts. Following a first-round RT-PCR that used HTBI primers, a second-round multiplex PCR was carried out. In TCRdb, the multiplex PCR reads were re-called with MiXCR into one record per CDR3 protein. The sample holds hundreds of thousands of distinct CDR3 sequences, roughly 20% seen once. This clonotype was picked up many times. Its antigen is not known. This TCR was recovered from a woman under 30 with stable Graves' hyperthyroidism. This sequence joins TRBV2 and TRBJ2-5, with D tentatively TRBD2 (5 bases). Sequenced: peripheral blood. The CDR3 here is CGSGGYQETQYF. The CDR3 DNA reads TGTGGGTCCGGCGGGTACCAAGAGACCCAGTACTTC.